The next 24 T cell receptor beta chains were all read from a single sample in a study of cytotoxic CD8 clonotypes in ibrutinib-treated CLL. Sequencing was performed with immunoSEQ multiplex PCR; in TCRdb, only in-frame clones are kept and a portion is missing. The profile shows 250,000 to 350,000 clones, approximately 79% of them singletons. Sequenced here: PBMCs, sampled at disease progression, from a patient treated with ibrutinib. These receptors all come from a human donor with chronic lymphocytic leukemia.

CDR3 DNA: TGTGCCAGCAGCTTAGTGGCGGCTCTGGGGAGTTGGGAGACCCAGTACTTC. Translating gives CASSLVAALGSWETQYF. V is TRBV7-2 and J is TRBJ2-5; TRBD2 is a possible D gene (5 bases). The CDR3 totals 17 residues. V was cut by 1 base and J by 5 bases, with 20 bases left in between. From germline, CDR1 is SGHTA and CDR2 FQGNSA. Filled out from reference TRBV7-2 and TRBJ2-5, the complete variable domain reads GAGVSQSPSNKVTEKGKDVELRCDPISGHTALYWYRQSLGQGLEFLIYFQGNSAPDKSGLPSDRFSAERTGGSVSTLTIQRTQQEDSAVYLCASSLVAALGSWETQYFGPGTRLLVL.

V and J are TRBV5-1 and TRBJ2-1; D may be TRBD2 (5 bases). The ends were cut back, 1 base at V and 5 bases at J, with 7 bases in the middle. Germline V CDR1 and CDR2: SGHRS, YFSETQ. The CDR3 has 13 residues. CDR3 in DNA: TGCGCCAGCAGCTTGAGCGGTAACAATGAGCAGTTCTTC. Translation gives CASSLSGNNEQFF.

The rearrangement joins TRBV9 to TRBJ2-3; 9 nucleotides agree with TRBD2. Trimming at V came to 3 bases and at J to 2 bases, leaving 10 bases not matched to a gene. The germline gives CDR1 SGDLS, CDR2 YYNGEE. This CDR3 region has 17 residues. The DNA for the CDR3 is TGTGCCAGCAGCGCAGGCGGGGGGGCCTCCGTCACAGATACGCAGTATTTT. Encoded protein: CASSAGGGASVTDTQYF.

V is TRBV7-9 and J is TRBJ1-2; TRBD1 matches at 7 bases. The CDR3 totals 14 residues. CDR1 is SEHNR, CDR2 FQNEAQ, per germline (reference sequence). V shed 7 bases and J 2 bases; nucleotides not matched to a gene: 7. The CDR3 bases are TGTGCCAGCACACAGGGGCCTAGAAACTATGGCTACACCTTC. Its protein product is CASTQGPRNYGYTF.

V is TRBV2 and J is TRBJ2-5; D is unclear. The end of the DNA is better explained by TRBJ2-7, so the J call may be wrong. The CDR3 extends over 14 amino acids. Germline V gene lookup returns CDR1 SNHLY and CDR2 FYNNEI. CDR3 sequence: CASSVSSRASEQYF. The CDR3 DNA sequence: TGTGCCAGCAGTGTCTCCAGCCGGGCATCCGAGCAGTACTTC.

This sequence joins TRBV6-1 and TRBJ2-7; D is undetermined. V was shortened by 0 bases and J by 3 bases, with 6 bases between the two germline ends. Germline CDR1 MNHNS, CDR2 SASEGT. CDR3 length equals 13 residues. In DNA form, the CDR3 reads TGTGCCAGCAGTGAAGCCCATGGCTACGAGCAGTACTTC. This gives the protein CASSEAHGYEQYF.

This sequence joins TRBV4-1 and TRBJ2-5; 7 nucleotides agree with TRBD2. The J segment lost 0 bases and the V segment lost 6 bases, leaving 7 bases of the junction unmatched. The CDR3 length is 15 residues. The germline gives CDR1 MGHRA, CDR2 YSYEKL. CDR3 protein: CASRESGTYQETQYF. The CDR3 DNA reads TGCGCCAGCAGGGAGAGCGGGACGTACCAAGAGACCCAGTACTTC.

V is TRBV7-3 and J is TRBJ1-2, with unresolved D. Germline V gives CDR1 SGHTA, CDR2 FQGTGA. This CDR3 is 13 amino acids long. Trimming removed 3 bases at V and 2 bases at J, with 7 bases between. CDR3 region: CASSLAPNYGYTF. CDR3 in DNA: TGTGCCAGCAGCTTGGCACCCAACTATGGCTACACCTTC. The whole variable domain, remainder taken from reference TRBV7-3 and TRBJ1-2, is GAGVSQTPSNKVTEKGKYVELRCDPISGHTALYWYRQSLGQGPEFLIYFQGTGAADDSGLPNDRFFAVRPEGSVSTLKIQRTERGDSAVYLCASSLAPNYGYTFGSGTRLTVV.

This chain links TRBV5-1 with TRBJ1-1, with D perhaps matching TRBD1 (5 bases). The ends were cut back, 4 bases at V and 4 bases at J, with 11 bases in the middle. CDR3 length equals 13 residues. The V gene's germline CDR1 is SGHRS and CDR2 YFSETQ. The CDR3 bases are TGCGCCAGCAGCAGGGACGTGCGCACTGAAGCTTTCTTT. It yields the protein CASSRDVRTEAFF.

The chain uses TRBV2 and TRBJ2-2; D perhaps matches TRBD1 (5 bases). The germline V gene has CDR1 SNHLY and CDR2 FYNNEI. This CDR3 spans 15 amino acids. Trimming removed 11 bases at V and 1 base at J, with 17 bases between. The DNA for the CDR3 is TGTGCCGGTCGAAAGACAGCCCTGAACACCGGGGAGCTGTTTTTT. Its protein product is CAGRKTALNTGELFF.

The V call is TRBV10-3, the J call TRBJ1-5, with unresolved D. Deletions cut 0 bases from V and 1 base from J, with 10 bases between. Germline V lookup: CDR1 ENHRY, CDR2 SYGVKD. The CDR3 runs 16 residues. The CDR3 reads CAISESGRTSNQPQHF. CDR3 bases: TGTGCCATCAGTGAGTCGGGGAGGACGAGCAATCAGCCCCAGCATTTT.

Only a few counts were recorded for this clone. This chain connects TRBV9 to TRBJ1-3; no reliable D call. V lost 3 bases, J lost 1 base, and 8 bases lay in between. The V gene's germline CDR1 is SGDLS and CDR2 YYNGEE. The CDR3 has 14 amino acids. The CDR3: CASSGRASGNTIYF. For the CDR3, the DNA is TGTGCCAGCAGCGGGCGCGCATCTGGAAACACCATATATTTT.

This clone was picked up one time. The chain joins TRBV7-8 to TRBJ2-4; 14 bases are shared with TRBD2. The CDR3 spans 18 residues. Per the germline V gene, CDR1 is SGHVS and CDR2 is FQNEAQ. Trimming took 5 bases from V and 6 from J; bases not matched to a gene: 12. Written as DNA, the CDR3 is TGTGCCAGCAGCCCGAGGACTAGCGGGGGGTACGTGGGAAACATTCAGTACTTC. Protein sequence: CASSPRTSGGYVGNIQYF. Complete variable domain (other parts from reference TRBV7-8 and TRBJ2-4): GAGVSQSPRYKVAKRGQDVALRCDPISGHVSLFWYQQALGQGPEFLTYFQNEAQLDKSGLPSDRFFAERPEGSVSTLKIQRTQQEDSAVYLCASSPRTSGGYVGNIQYFGAGTRLSVL.

The sample holds a few counts of this clone. The chain employs TRBV12-5 and TRBJ2-2; D is undetermined. Trimming removed 5 bases from V and 0 bases from J, with 13 bases in between. The CDR3 consists of 16 residues. Germline CDR1 and CDR2: LGHNT and FRNRAP. CDR3 sequence (DNA): TGTGCTAGTGGTCCCTCCCGAGATACGAACACCGGGGAGCTGTTTTTT. It specifies CASGPSRDTNTGELFF.

This clone turned up a few times. The V gene is TRBV6-5, the J gene TRBJ1-6; D is ambiguous. Germline CDR1 is MNHEY and CDR2 is SVGAGI. The CDR3 length is 13 residues. Trimming took 6 bases from V and 8 from J, leaving 11 bases between them. The CDR3 DNA reads TGTGCCAGCAGGAGAGGCACCCATTCACCCCTCCACTTT. Protein product: CASRRGTHSPLHF.

On this clone itself: A read error may produce the germline difference seen at one junction end. This chain links TRBV28 with TRBJ2-7, with TRBD1 matching over 10 bases. The CDR3 consists of 12 residues. The V gene's germline CDR1 is MDHEN and CDR2 SYDVKM. CDR3 loop: CASSLTRQGAFF. CDR3 in DNA: TGTGCCAGCAGTTTGACCCGACAGGGGGCTTTTTTC.

About this clone itself: Distinct nucleotide sequences in the sample also encode this CDR3. The chain has TRBV6-1 and TRBJ2-7; 9 positions agree with TRBD2. Trimming at V came to 3 bases and at J to 3 bases, leaving 6 bases not matched to a gene. CDR1 and CDR2 from the germline V gene are MNHNS and SASEGT. This CDR3 spans 15 amino acids. This chain's CDR3 is CASSEGAGGIYEQYF. The CDR3 DNA reads as TGTGCCAGCAGTGAGGGAGCGGGAGGAATCTACGAGCAGTACTTC.

The rearrangement links TRBV23-1 to TRBJ1-2; D call uncertain. TRBV23-1 is an ORF, and what it does is uncertain. The V and J ends lost 2 bases and 3 bases respectively, with 22 bases between them. This CDR3 is 18 amino acids long. CDR3 coding DNA: TGCGCCAGCAGTCAAGAAAAGGCAGTAGAACCTCGGGACTATGGCTACACCTTC. Protein product: CASSQEKAVEPRDYGYTF.

The V gene is TRBV5-1, the J gene TRBJ1-1; 10 bases are shared with TRBD1. CDR1 SGHRS and CDR2 YFSETQ come from the germline V gene. The CDR3 has 17 amino acids. With V trimmed by 3 bases and J by 0 bases, 8 bases remained unmatched. The CDR3 protein is CASSWSTGGYLNTEAFF. CDR3 in DNA: TGCGCCAGCAGCTGGTCGACAGGGGGCTATTTGAACACTGAAGCTTTCTTT.

This chain connects TRBV13 to TRBJ2-7; D not resolved. Germline V gene data show CDR1 as PRHDT and CDR2 as FYEKMQ (reference sequence). The CDR3 is 11 amino acids. V was cut by 4 bases and J by 6 bases, with 7 bases left in between. The CDR3 DNA follows: TGTGCCAGCAGCTATCTGGGCGAGCAGTACTTC. Translation: CASSYLGEQYF.

This chain joins TRBV11-3 and TRBJ2-3; D might be TRBD2 (6 bases). The ends were cut back, 1 base at V and 2 bases at J, with 22 bases in the middle. The CDR3 extends over 19 amino acids. The germline gives CDR1 SGHNT, CDR2 YENEEA. CDR3 sequence (DNA): TGTGCCAGCAGCTTAGGCTTGTGGAGCCTGGGACTCCACACAGATACGCAGTATTTT. This encodes CASSLGLWSLGLHTDTQYF.

V gene TRBV4-1 combines with J gene TRBJ2-3, with D unresolved. The V end lost 1 base, the J end lost 3 bases, and 5 bases lay between the germline ends. This CDR3 spans 13 amino acids. From germline, CDR1 is MGHRA and CDR2 YSYEKL. CDR3 sequence reads: CASSQGLTDTQYF. The CDR3 nucleotides read TGCGCCAGCAGCCAAGGCTTAACAGATACGCAGTATTTT.

This chain joins TRBV5-3 and TRBJ2-3; D call uncertain. TRBV5-3 is classed as an ORF, of uncertain function. Deletions cut 4 bases from V and 4 bases from J, with 19 bases between. The CDR3 consists of 16 residues. The CDR3 DNA reads as TGTGCCAGAAGCCGTGCGTCGGAAAAAGGCGCAGATACGCAGTATTTT. Its translation is CARSRASEKGADTQYF.

The rearrangement uses TRBV7-8 and TRBJ2-7; TRBD1 or TRBD2 may be the D gene (5 bases each). Germline V gene sequence: CDR1 SGHVS, CDR2 FQNEAQ. CDR3 size: 12 residues. The V and J ends lost 5 bases and 6 bases respectively, with 11 bases between them. The CDR3, as DNA: TGTGCCAGCAGCCCCGGGGCCGGCGAGCAGTACTTC. Translated: CASSPGAGEQYF.